One sample yielded the 23 T cell receptor beta chains listed below, sequenced in a study of cytomegalovirus exposure and HLA in healthy donors. The PCR had 60 Vbeta and 13 Jbeta primers. TCRdb's table, derived via immunoSEQ multiplex PCR, lists solely in-frame clones and lacks some. The profile covers around 140,000 clones, with about two thirds appearing a single time and approximately 4% taken by the ten largest. Material: PBMCs. These receptors were obtained from a man in his forties or fifties in good health and CMV-seropositive.

The chain uses TRBV13 and TRBJ2-5; 10 nucleotides align to TRBD2. V lost 5 bases, J lost 3 bases, and 9 bases stayed unmatched. The CDR3 totals 16 residues. Per germline, CDR1 PRHDT and CDR2 FYEKMQ (reference sequence). DNA of the CDR3: TGTGCCAGCAGCCCCCAGCTAGCGGGGGCCGAAGAGACCCAGTACTTC. Protein product: CASSPQLAGAEETQYF.

The chain uses TRBV18 and TRBJ1-1, with 7 bases fitting TRBD1. Trimming at V came to 3 bases and at J to 7 bases, leaving 5 bases not matched to a gene. CDR1 and CDR2 (germline): KGHSH, LQKENI. The CDR3 totals 13 residues. The CDR3 sequence is CASSPNRQGEAFF. For the CDR3, the DNA is TGTGCCAGCTCACCGAACAGACAGGGTGAAGCTTTCTTT.

The V and J genes are TRBV5-1 and TRBJ1-2; no clear D. Trimming shortened V by 3 bases and J by 8 bases, and 14 bases separated the two germline ends. Germline V gene lookup returns CDR1 SGHRS and CDR2 YFSETQ. The CDR3 spans 13 residues. The CDR3 coding sequence is TGCGCCAGCAGCTCCACACGGGTCGACGGCTACACCTTC. Translating gives CASSSTRVDGYTF.

The chain uses TRBV7-9 and TRBJ1-1; no firm D call. Trimming removed 5 bases from V and 7 bases from J, with 11 bases in between. This CDR3 region has 12 residues. Germline V gives CDR1 SEHNR, CDR2 FQNEAQ (reference sequence). The CDR3 DNA is TGTGCCAGCAGCCAAGACCGGGGTGAAGCTTTCTTT. It yields the protein CASSQDRGEAFF.

J is TRBJ2-2 and V is TRBV29-1, with 9 bases matching TRBD1. This CDR3 comprises 16 residues. The germline V gene has CDR1 SQVTM and CDR2 ANQGSEA. Losses at the gene ends were 2 bases for V and 0 bases for J; bases not matched to a gene: 4. The CDR3 sequence: CSVEPGTGPNTGELFF. DNA for the CDR3: TGCAGCGTTGAACCCGGGACAGGGCCGAACACCGGGGAGCTGTTTTTT.

The genes are TRBV2 and TRBJ2-3; D unresolved. From germline, CDR1 is SNHLY and CDR2 FYNNEI. The CDR3 length is 14 residues. V was cut by 8 bases and J by 1 base, with 13 bases left in between. The CDR3 spells CASDVGGGTDTQYF. CDR3 DNA: TGTGCCAGCGACGTAGGCGGTGGCACAGATACGCAGTATTTT.

The V gene is TRBV7-9, the J gene TRBJ2-7; weak D call: TRBD1 (5 bases). Germline CDR1 SEHNR, CDR2 FQNEAQ (reference sequence). The CDR3 length is 15 residues. Trimming stripped 4 bases from V and 0 bases from J, with 13 bases between. The CDR3 DNA follows: TGTGCCAGCAGCTCCCTAGGGGCTAGCTCCTACGAGCAGTACTTC. Residues: CASSSLGASSYEQYF.

This chain links TRBV5-4 with TRBJ2-5, with 9 bases matching TRBD2. The CDR3 runs 19 residues. Germline assignment: CDR1 SGHNT and CDR2 YYREEE (reference sequence). Trimming cost V 3 bases and J 1 base; bases outside gene matches: 16. This CDR3 is CASSSLAKGSGRSQETQYF. The CDR3 DNA reads TGTGCCAGCAGCTCCCTCGCGAAAGGAAGCGGGAGGTCCCAAGAGACCCAGTACTTC.

This clone was picked up a small number of times. J is TRBJ1-1 and V is TRBV12-5; unclear D gene. The V gene lost 6 bases and the J gene lost 3 bases, with 11 bases spanning the gap. The germline V gene has CDR1 LGHNT and CDR2 FRNRAP. This CDR3 has 13 residues. Written as DNA, the CDR3 is TGTGCTAGTGGCACTCAGAGGGACACTGAAGCTTTCTTT. Amino acids: CASGTQRDTEAFF.

The V call is TRBV19, the J call TRBJ1-2, with D tentatively TRBD1 (6 bases). Trimming stripped 3 bases from V and 3 bases from J, with 17 bases between. CDR3 length equals 16 residues. CDR1 LNHDA and CDR2 SQIVND come from the germline V gene (reference sequence). This CDR3 is CASSMENRVGDYGYTF. Here the CDR3 DNA reads TGTGCCAGTAGTATGGAGAACAGGGTTGGGGACTATGGCTACACCTTC.

This clone has more than one count but fewer than ten. This sequence joins TRBV4-3 and TRBJ2-7, with TRBD1 matching over 7 bases. The CDR3 runs 16 residues. The trim removed 0 bases at V and 2 bases at J, leaving 7 bases unmatched. Germline CDR1 is LGHNA and CDR2 is YSLEER. CDR3: CASSQDYPGGAYEQYF. The CDR3, as DNA: TGCGCCAGCAGCCAAGACTACCCAGGGGGAGCCTACGAGCAGTACTTC.

This sequence joins TRBV6-5 and TRBJ1-2; 7 bases are shared with TRBD1. CDR1 is MNHEY, CDR2 SVGAGI, per germline. The ends lost 6 bases at V and 3 bases at J; junction bases unmatched: 4. This CDR3 has 13 residues. CDR3 in amino acids: CASSRDRDYGYTF. DNA for the CDR3: TGTGCCAGCAGCCGGGACAGAGACTATGGCTACACCTTC.

V gene TRBV6-5 combines with J gene TRBJ1-1, with D uncertain. This CDR3 region has 13 residues. Looked up from germline, CDR1 is MNHEY and CDR2 is SVGAGI. V was clipped by 6 bases and J by 0 bases, with 8 bases between them. CDR3 region: CASSRSMNTEAFF. CDR3 coding DNA: TGTGCCAGCAGCCGGTCGATGAACACTGAAGCTTTCTTT.

This chain's CDR3 is CASSNRGHSNQPQHF. DNA for the CDR3: TGTGCCAGCAGTAACAGGGGGCATAGCAATCAGCCCCAGCATTTT. The V call is TRBV5-6, the J call TRBJ1-5; 9 bases agree with TRBD1. Germline values: CDR1 SGHDT, CDR2 YYEEEE. The CDR3 is 15 residues long. After removal of 5 bases from V and 0 bases from J, the junction contained 3 bases not matched to a gene. Drawing the rest from reference TRBV5-6 and TRBJ1-5, the complete variable domain is DAGVTQSPTHLIKTRGQQVTLRCSPKSGHDTVSWYQQALGQGPQFIFQYYEEEERQRGNFPDRFSGHQFPNYSSELNVNALLLGDSALYLCASSNRGHSNQPQHFGDGTRLSIL.

V usage is TRBV10-3 and J usage is TRBJ1-5; D gene unclear. The germline gives CDR1 ENHRY, CDR2 SYGVKD. Trimming removed 5 bases at V and 4 bases at J, with 15 bases between. This CDR3 contains 15 residues. The CDR3 here is CAISPAGGWNQPQHF. CDR3 nucleotide sequence: TGTGCCATCAGTCCCGCCGGAGGGTGGAATCAGCCCCAGCATTTT.

V is TRBV7-9 and J is TRBJ1-6; 9 bases map to TRBD1. V lost 4 bases, J lost 8 bases, and 3 bases stayed unmatched. Germline V gives CDR1 SEHNR, CDR2 FQNEAQ (reference sequence). The CDR3 is 14 amino acids. This CDR3 is CASSSRDRDSPLHF. CDR3 in DNA: TGTGCCAGCAGCTCCCGGGACAGGGATTCACCCCTCCACTTT.

V usage is TRBV7-8 and J usage is TRBJ2-2, with TRBD2 as a possible D gene (6 bases). Trimming took off 1 base at V and 3 bases at J, with 12 bases between the two ends. Looked up from germline, CDR1 is SGHVS and CDR2 is FQNEAQ. CDR3 size: 16 residues. CDR3 nucleotide sequence: TGTGCCAGCAGCTTAGTTGGCGGGGCGGACACCGGGGAGCTGTTTTTT. Amino acids: CASSLVGGADTGELFF.

The chain joins TRBV6-1 to TRBJ1-5, with D perhaps matching TRBD1 (5 bases). Germline assignment: CDR1 MNHNS and CDR2 SASEGT. The CDR3 extends over 14 amino acids. Trimming removed 7 bases from V and 5 bases from J, with 15 bases in between. The CDR3 DNA reads as TGTGCCAGCACGGGGGGGGGACCGGATCAGCCCCAGCATTTT. Its protein product is CASTGGGPDQPQHF.

This chain connects TRBV5-8 to TRBJ1-1; 10 nucleotides agree with TRBD1. The CDR3 is made up of 16 amino acids. J gave up 1 base and V 0 bases, and 3 bases lay outside the gene matches. The germline CDR1 and CDR2 sequences are SGHTS and YDEGEE. CDR3 residues: CASSLETGGRNTEAFF. The CDR3 bases are TGTGCCAGCAGCTTGGAGACAGGGGGCCGGAACACTGAAGCTTTCTTT.

The V gene is TRBV5-1, the J gene TRBJ1-1, with D unresolved. The CDR3 consists of 16 residues. The V end was cut by 0 bases, the J end by 1 base, with 13 bases between. Germline-derived CDR1 and CDR2 are SGHRS and YFSETQ. CDR3 DNA: TGCGCCAGCAGCTTGGAGTCTTGGGCGACGAACACTGAAGCTTTCTTT. It yields the protein CASSLESWATNTEAFF.

The rearrangement uses TRBV9 and TRBJ2-5, with 12 bases aligning to TRBD2. The germline gives CDR1 SGDLS, CDR2 YYNGEE. The CDR3 spans 16 residues. V lost 3 bases, J lost 5 bases, and 8 bases stayed unmatched. The CDR3, as DNA: TGTGCCAGCAGCGAATCTAGCGGGGGGGCTGGGGAGACCCAGTACTTC. Protein sequence: CASSESSGGAGETQYF.

This clone was found a few times. The chain carries TRBV6-7 and TRBJ2-2, with a tentative D call TRBD1 (7 bases). TRBV6-7 counts as an open reading frame of uncertain function. The CDR3 covers 16 residues. With 5 bases removed from V and 3 bases from J, the gap between germline ends came to 16 bases. DNA for the CDR3: TGTGCCAGCAGTGGTGCGGGACAGTGTTACACCGGGGAGCTGTTTTTT. Translated, it gives CASSGAGQCYTGELFF.

This clone was detected a few times. The chain is built from TRBV2 and TRBJ1-2; D ambiguous. Trimming left V 0 bases short and J 6 bases short, with 8 bases between. The germline gives CDR1 SNHLY, CDR2 FYNNEI. The CDR3 is 13 residues long. The CDR3 DNA reads TGTGCCAGCAGTGAAGCGCTCGGGAATGGCTACACCTTC. This gives the protein CASSEALGNGYTF.